One and the same sample provided the 24 T cell receptor beta chains below, sequenced in a study of control samples from healthy donors and cancer patients. Sequencing was performed with immunoSEQ multiplex PCR; in TCRdb, only in-frame clones are kept and a portion is missing. The data hold 150,000 or so clones, with 70% to 90% observed a single time. Specimen: blood. Receptors were obtained from a man aged 30 to 45 in good health.

The DNA of the CDR3 is TGTGCCACCAGCAGAGACCTCATAGAAGGCCAGGGGGGCTACACCTTC. It specifies CATSRDLIEGQGGYTF. The chain recombines TRBV15 with TRBJ1-2; the D gene is possibly TRBD1 (6 bases). The germline V and J ends were trimmed by 0 bases and 8 bases, with 19 bases remaining between them. Looked up from germline, CDR1 is LNHNV and CDR2 is YYDKDF (reference sequence). This CDR3 is 16 amino acids long.

CDR3 loop: CASSYLGSGNTEAFF. The CDR3 DNA reads TGTGCCAGCAGTTACTTGGGATCGGGGAACACTGAAGCTTTCTTT. This chain links TRBV6-5 with TRBJ1-1; D gene uncertain. This CDR3 has 15 residues. Trimming cost V 1 base and J 1 base, with 10 bases left between them. Germline CDR1 reads MNHEY; CDR2 reads SVGAGI.

V gene TRBV6-5 combines with J gene TRBJ2-3; 7 bases match TRBD1. In germline, CDR1 is MNHEY, CDR2 SVGAGI. The CDR3 loop spans 15 amino acids. V lost 6 bases, J lost 2 bases, and 8 bases stayed unmatched. CDR3 sequence reads: CASSPGDSLTDTQYF. CDR3 bases: TGTGCCAGCAGCCCAGGGGACAGCCTCACAGATACGCAGTATTTT.

The genes are TRBV7-2 and TRBJ1-1; D is undetermined. V shed 1 base and J shed 4 bases, with 4 bases lying between them. The CDR3 runs to 12 residues. CDR1 and CDR2 (germline): SGHTA, FQGNSA. The CDR3 region has the DNA TGTGCCAGCAGCTTAGGGTCCACTGAAGCTTTCTTT. It codes for CASSLGSTEAFF.

The V gene is TRBV5-1, the J gene TRBJ1-6, with D possibly TRBD1 on 5 matching bases. The CDR3 consists of 18 residues. Trimming pared 1 base from V and 0 bases from J, leaving 14 bases between. CDR1 and CDR2 (germline): SGHRS, YFSETQ. The CDR3 DNA reads TGCGCCAGCAGCTTGAGCGGGGCGTTAGTCTCCTATAATTCACCCCTCCACTTT. Protein: CASSLSGALVSYNSPLHF. Filled out from reference TRBV5-1 and TRBJ1-6, the complete variable domain reads KAGVTQTPRYLIKTRGQQVTLSCSPISGHRSVSWYQQTPGQGLQFLFEYFSETQRNKGNFPGRFSGRQFSNSRSEMNVSTLELGDSALYLCASSLSGALVSYNSPLHFGNGTRLTVT.

This sequence joins TRBV6-5 and TRBJ2-2; 11 bases align to TRBD2. V was clipped by 7 bases and J by 4 bases; unmatched bases: 5. This CDR3 is 15 amino acids long. Germline loops: CDR1 MNHEY, CDR2 SVGAGI. CDR3: CASTPGTSGTGELFF. In DNA, the CDR3 is TGTGCCAGCACCCCCGGGACTAGCGGCACCGGGGAGCTGTTTTTT.

V gene TRBV28 combines with J gene TRBJ2-7, with no clear D. Germline V gives CDR1 MDHEN, CDR2 SYDVKM. Trimming stripped 5 bases from V and 2 bases from J, with 13 bases between. The CDR3 length is 14 residues. The CDR3 loop reads CASSPPTPTYEQYF. CDR3 coding DNA: TGTGCCAGCAGTCCCCCGACTCCTACCTACGAGCAGTACTTC. Full variable domain (missing parts from reference TRBV28 and TRBJ2-7): DVKVTQSSRYLVKRTGEKVFLECVQDMDHENMFWYRQDPGLGLRLIYFSYDVKMKEKGDIPEGYSVSREKKERFSLILESASTNQTSMYLCASSPPTPTYEQYFGPGTRLTVT.

The rearrangement uses TRBV25-1 and TRBJ2-5; 7 nucleotides line up with TRBD2. The CDR3 length is 18 residues. J lost 7 bases, V lost 1 base, and 18 bases had no gene match. Germline-derived CDR1 and CDR2 are MGHDK and SYGVNS. CDR3 in amino acids: CASSELGRSSREFGTQYF. The CDR3 nucleotides read TGTGCCAGCAGTGAATTAGGGAGGTCTTCGCGGGAGTTCGGGACCCAGTACTTC.

The chain employs TRBV19 and TRBJ1-4, with a weak D call TRBD1 (5 bases). Trimming stripped 6 bases from V and 8 bases from J, with 16 bases between. Germline CDR1 LNHDA, CDR2 SQIVND (reference sequence). The CDR3 contains 14 residues. In nucleotides, the CDR3 is TGTGCCAGTAGCCCTGAGGGGCGGCGAGAAAAACTGTTTTTT. It is translated as CASSPEGRREKLFF.

The V and J genes are TRBV20-1 and TRBJ2-3; 12 positions agree with TRBD2. V dropped 3 bases and J dropped 6; count of bases not matched to a gene: 7. Per the germline V gene, CDR1 is DFQATT and CDR2 is SNEGSKA (reference sequence). This CDR3 has 15 amino acids. The CDR3 is CSASARTSGEDTQYF. The DNA for the CDR3 is TGCAGTGCTAGTGCCAGGACTAGCGGGGAGGATACGCAGTATTTT.

The genes are TRBV6-1 and TRBJ1-5; perhaps TRBD1 as D (5 bases). In germline, CDR1 is MNHNS, CDR2 SASEGT. Trimming pared 0 bases from V and 7 bases from J, leaving 13 bases between. The CDR3 has 15 residues. The CDR3 sequence is CASSEAISRQQPQHF. CDR3 coding DNA: TGTGCCAGCAGTGAAGCGATAAGTAGACAGCAGCCCCAGCATTTT.

The chain links TRBV4-1 to TRBJ2-2; possible D gene TRBD2, 6 bases. V was trimmed by 1 base and J by 5 bases, leaving 14 bases between them. CDR1 and CDR2 from the germline V gene are MGHRA and YSYEKL. The CDR3 spans 16 residues. CDR3 protein: CASSQVRGAETGELFF. The CDR3 DNA sequence: TGCGCCAGCAGCCAAGTGCGGGGCGCAGAGACCGGGGAGCTGTTTTTT.

V gene TRBV2 combines with J gene TRBJ1-5, with D possibly TRBD1 on 5 matching bases. Germline CDR1 is SNHLY and CDR2 is FYNNEI. This CDR3 is built from 14 residues. V gave up 3 bases and J gave up 2 bases, with 8 bases separating them. This chain's CDR3 is CASSDGAGNQPQHF. DNA for the CDR3: TGTGCCAGCAGTGACGGGGCGGGCAATCAGCCCCAGCATTTT.

This clone was counted only a few times. CDR3 nucleotides: TGTGCCAGCAGCCAAGGACACCTTAACTATGGCTACACCTTC. It is translated as CASSQGHLNYGYTF. This rearrangement joins TRBV3-1 (or the pseudogene TRBV3-2) to TRBJ1-2; D not resolved. V lost 1 base and J lost 1, with 7 bases in between. Per the germline V gene, CDR1 is LGHDT and CDR2 is YNNKEL (reference sequence). The CDR3 covers 14 residues.

A remark on this clone: Additional DNA sequences in this sample encode the identical CDR3. The rearrangement links TRBV29-1 to TRBJ1-2; TRBD1 is a possible D gene (5 bases). From germline, CDR1 is SQVTM and CDR2 ANQGSEA. CDR3 size: 11 residues. Deletions cut 7 bases from V and 6 bases from J, with 12 bases between. CDR3 protein: CSGGGPDGYTF. Written as DNA, the CDR3 is TGCAGCGGGGGGGGTCCGGATGGCTACACCTTC. Filled out from reference TRBV29-1 and TRBJ1-2, the complete variable domain reads SAVISQKPSRDICQRGTSLTIQCQVDSQVTMMFWYRQQPGQSLTLIATANQGSEATYESGFVIDKFPISRPNLTFSTLTVSNMSPEDSSIYLCSGGGPDGYTFGSGTRLTVV.

The rearrangement uses TRBV27 and TRBJ2-1, with 10 bases matching TRBD2. J gave up 8 bases and V 4 bases, and 14 bases lay outside the gene matches. Germline assignment: CDR1 MNHEY and CDR2 SMNVEV (reference sequence). CDR3 length: 17 amino acids. The CDR3: CASSSRGTSVFRDEQFF. CDR3 sequence (DNA): TGTGCCAGCAGTTCGAGAGGGACTAGCGTATTTCGTGATGAGCAGTTCTTC.

This chain links TRBV6-5 with TRBJ1-2; 8 positions agree with TRBD1. This CDR3 region has 15 residues. Germline V CDR1 and CDR2: MNHEY, SVGAGI. J lost 6 bases, V lost 6 bases, and 12 bases had no gene match. CDR3 region: CASSHGQGTTNGYTF. The DNA of the CDR3 is TGTGCCAGCAGCCACGGACAGGGTACTACTAATGGCTACACCTTC.

This chain uses TRBV29-1 with TRBJ2-5; D might be TRBD2 (6 bases). V was cut by 3 bases and J by 5 bases, with 16 bases left in between. The CDR3 is 14 residues long. Germline V gene data show CDR1 as SQVTM and CDR2 as ANQGSEA. The CDR3 spells CSVDDGSVGETQYF. The CDR3 nucleotides are TGCAGCGTTGACGACGGGAGTGTAGGGGAGACCCAGTACTTC.

The V gene is TRBV24-1, the J gene TRBJ2-3; D is unclear. V lost 4 bases to trimming and J lost 6 bases, with 13 bases between them. The CDR3 consists of 14 residues. The germline V gene encodes CDR1 KGHDR and CDR2 SFDVKD. In nucleotides, the CDR3 is TGTGCCACCAGTGACCCCATCACGCGGGATACGCAGTATTTT. It is translated as CATSDPITRDTQYF.

The V and J genes are TRBV28 and TRBJ1-6; TRBD1 might be the D (6 bases). The V end was cut by 7 bases, the J end by 6 bases, with 13 bases between. This CDR3 is 14 amino acids long. Germline-derived CDR1 and CDR2 are MDHEN and SYDVKM. The CDR3 DNA reads TGTGCCAGCAATCCCCAGGGGCCTAATTCACCCCTCCACTTT. Translation: CASNPQGPNSPLHF. The entire variable domain, with the rest obtained from reference TRBV28 and TRBJ1-6, is as follows: DVKVTQSSRYLVKRTGEKVFLECVQDMDHENMFWYRQDPGLGLRLIYFSYDVKMKEKGDIPEGYSVSREKKERFSLILESASTNQTSMYLCASNPQGPNSPLHFGNGTRLTVT.

The chain joins TRBV7-9 to TRBJ2-7; 7 nucleotides line up with TRBD1. Per the germline V gene, CDR1 is SEHNR and CDR2 is FQNEAQ (reference sequence). The CDR3 contains 12 residues. Trimming at V came to 6 bases and at J to 6 bases, leaving 5 bases not matched to a gene. In nucleotides, the CDR3 is TGTGCCAGCAGAGGTACAGGGGCCGAGCAGTACTTC. Translation: CASRGTGAEQYF.

The rearrangement joins TRBV5-1 to TRBJ2-1; 7 bases are shared with TRBD1. This CDR3 is 15 amino acids long. Trimming took 0 bases from V and 6 from J; bases not matched to a gene: 6. CDR1 is SGHRS, CDR2 YFSETQ, per germline. CDR3 nucleotides: TGCGCCAGCAGCTTGGCCGGACAGGAGATCAATGAGCAGTTCTTC. Its translation is CASSLAGQEINEQFF.

V and J are TRBV19 and TRBJ1-1; TRBD1 aligns across 7 bases. Unmatched junction bases numbered 4, after V lost 5 bases and J lost 4 bases. The CDR3 covers 13 residues. Germline V lookup: CDR1 LNHDA, CDR2 SQIVND (reference sequence). The CDR3 DNA sequence: TGTGCCAGTAGTGCGGCAGGGGGCACTGAAGCTTTCTTT. Encoded protein: CASSAAGGTEAFF.

The V gene is TRBV7-8, the J gene TRBJ2-3; 8 bases agree with TRBD2. Per germline, CDR1 SGHVS and CDR2 FQNEAQ. V lost 1 base and J lost 2; bases outside the gene matches: 11. This CDR3 contains 18 residues. The CDR3 is CASSLGAQLAAYTDTQYF. In DNA form, the CDR3 reads TGTGCCAGCAGCTTAGGTGCCCAACTAGCGGCGTACACAGATACGCAGTATTTT. Together with reference TRBV7-8 and TRBJ2-3, the CDR3 gives the full variable domain: GAGVSQSPRYKVAKRGQDVALRCDPISGHVSLFWYQQALGQGPEFLTYFQNEAQLDKSGLPSDRFFAERPEGSVSTLKIQRTQQEDSAVYLCASSLGAQLAAYTDTQYFGPGTRLTVL.